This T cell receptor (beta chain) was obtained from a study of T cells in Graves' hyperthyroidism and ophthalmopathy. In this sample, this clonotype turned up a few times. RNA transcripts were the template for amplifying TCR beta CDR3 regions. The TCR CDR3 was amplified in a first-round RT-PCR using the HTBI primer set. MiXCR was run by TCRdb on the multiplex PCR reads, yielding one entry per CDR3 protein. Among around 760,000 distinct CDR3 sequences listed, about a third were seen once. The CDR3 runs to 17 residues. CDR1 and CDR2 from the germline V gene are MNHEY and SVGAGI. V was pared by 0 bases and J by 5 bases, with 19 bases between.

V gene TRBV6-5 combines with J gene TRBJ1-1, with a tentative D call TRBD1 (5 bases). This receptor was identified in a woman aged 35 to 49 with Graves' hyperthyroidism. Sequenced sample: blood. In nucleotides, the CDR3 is TGTGCCAGCAGTTACTCCCGAGGTGGAGGGACGGTAACTGAAGCTTTCTTT. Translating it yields CASSYSRGGGTVTEAFF.